The rows below give T cell receptor beta chains drawn from one sample of a study of cytomegalovirus exposure and HLA in healthy donors. Here immunoSEQ multiplex PCR was the method, and the copy in TCRdb shows in-frame clones only, minus some. The repertoire includes roughly 56,000 clones, around 94% of them detected once, and under 3% sits in the top ten. Sequenced: PBMCs. All receptors come from a man in his late teens or twenties in good health and CMV-seronegative. Each CDR3 is given without its conserved first and last residue. Each record gives: clone size, V gene, J gene, CDR3 protein. The size of a clone is reported for some rows only, either as once, few or many, or as a class for expanded clones.

abundance: -; v_gene: TRBV13; j_gene: TRBJ2-1; CDR3aa: ASSPGASGLAGATWNEQF
abundance: -; v_gene: TRBV7-9; j_gene: TRBJ2-1; CDR3aa: ASSLEGAGEQF
abundance: -; v_gene: TRBV6-5; j_gene: TRBJ2-2; CDR3aa: ASSHSSRELF
abundance: once; v_gene: TRBV19; j_gene: TRBJ1-4; CDR3aa: ASSPPVERGEKLF
abundance: -; v_gene: TRBV2; j_gene: TRBJ1-1; CDR3aa: ASSSEVNTEAF
abundance: -; v_gene: TRBV28; j_gene: TRBJ2-3; CDR3aa: AGLDSRTDTQY
abundance: once; v_gene: TRBV5-4; j_gene: TRBJ2-1; CDR3aa: ASSLGGHEQF
abundance: once; v_gene: TRBV30; j_gene: TRBJ2-1; CDR3aa: AWSRLERSEQF
abundance: -; v_gene: TRBV28; j_gene: TRBJ2-3; CDR3aa: ASRLSTGEDTQY
abundance: -; v_gene: TRBV19; j_gene: TRBJ2-3; CDR3aa: ASSPPGNTQY
abundance: -; v_gene: TRBV7-9; j_gene: TRBJ2-5; CDR3aa: ASSSVTSGQETQY
abundance: -; v_gene: TRBV6-6; j_gene: TRBJ1-5; CDR3aa: ASTVLGGNQPQH
abundance: -; v_gene: TRBV6-5; j_gene: TRBJ2-5; CDR3aa: ASSYSSLAGVETQY
abundance: -; v_gene: TRBV18; j_gene: TRBJ2-6; CDR3aa: ASSPPRFMSGANVLT
abundance: -; v_gene: TRBV19; j_gene: TRBJ2-2; CDR3aa: ASSMGAGGAGELF
abundance: few; v_gene: TRBV29-1; j_gene: TRBJ2-7; CDR3aa: SVASGPAWGSYEQY
abundance: -; v_gene: TRBV5-1; j_gene: TRBJ1-1; CDR3aa: ASSYDSLNTEAF
abundance: -; v_gene: TRBV28; j_gene: TRBJ1-1; CDR3aa: ASSLLLIGGSEAF
abundance: -; v_gene: TRBV6-5; j_gene: TRBJ2-1; CDR3aa: ASSYLNEQF
abundance: -; v_gene: TRBV6-1; j_gene: TRBJ1-1; CDR3aa: ASSHTTDRVGAF
abundance: -; v_gene: TRBV9; j_gene: TRBJ2-5; CDR3aa: ASSVGQQQETQY
abundance: -; v_gene: TRBV25-1; j_gene: TRBJ2-3; CDR3aa: ASSDSLAGDTQY